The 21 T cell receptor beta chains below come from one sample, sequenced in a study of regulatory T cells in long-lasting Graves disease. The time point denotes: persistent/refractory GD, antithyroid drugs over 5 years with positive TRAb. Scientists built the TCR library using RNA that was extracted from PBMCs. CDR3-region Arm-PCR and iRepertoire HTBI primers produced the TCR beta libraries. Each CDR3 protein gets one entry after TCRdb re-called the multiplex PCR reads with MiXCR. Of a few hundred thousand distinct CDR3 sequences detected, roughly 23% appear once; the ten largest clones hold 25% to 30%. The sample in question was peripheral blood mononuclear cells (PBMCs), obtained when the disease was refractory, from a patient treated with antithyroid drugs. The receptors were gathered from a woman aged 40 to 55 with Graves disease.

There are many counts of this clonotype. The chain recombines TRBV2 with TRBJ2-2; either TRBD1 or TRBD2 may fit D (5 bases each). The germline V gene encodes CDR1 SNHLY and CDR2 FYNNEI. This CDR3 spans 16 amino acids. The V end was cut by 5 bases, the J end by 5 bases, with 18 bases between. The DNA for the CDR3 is TGTGCCAGCAGTTACTATTTTACGGGGCGGACCGGGGAGCTGTTTTTT. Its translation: CASSYYFTGRTGELFF.

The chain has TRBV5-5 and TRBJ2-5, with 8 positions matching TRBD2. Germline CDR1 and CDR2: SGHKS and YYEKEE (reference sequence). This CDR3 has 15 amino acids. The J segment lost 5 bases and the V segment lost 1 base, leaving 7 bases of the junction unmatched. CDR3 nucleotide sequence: TGTGCCAGCAGCTTGTGGACTAGCTTTTTGGAGACCCAGTACTTC. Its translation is CASSLWTSFLETQYF. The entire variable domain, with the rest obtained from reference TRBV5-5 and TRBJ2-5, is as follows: DAGVTQSPTHLIKTRGQQVTLRCSPISGHKSVSWYQQVLGQGPQFIFQYYEKEERGRGNFPDRFSARQFPNYSSELNVNALLLGDSALYLCASSLWTSFLETQYFGPGTRLLVL.

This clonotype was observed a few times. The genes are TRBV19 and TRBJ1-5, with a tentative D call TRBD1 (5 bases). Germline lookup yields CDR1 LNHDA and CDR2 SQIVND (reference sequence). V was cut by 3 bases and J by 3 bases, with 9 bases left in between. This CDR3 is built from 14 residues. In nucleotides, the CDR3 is TGTGCCAGTAGTATTGGGGGGTTCAATCAGCCCCAGCATTTT. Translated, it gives CASSIGGFNQPQHF. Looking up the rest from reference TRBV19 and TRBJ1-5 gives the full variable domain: DGGITQSPKYLFRKEGQNVTLSCEQNLNHDAMYWYRQDPGQGLRLIYYSQIVNDFQKGDIAEGYSVSREKKESFPLTVTSAQKNPTAFYLCASSIGGFNQPQHFGDGTRLSIL.

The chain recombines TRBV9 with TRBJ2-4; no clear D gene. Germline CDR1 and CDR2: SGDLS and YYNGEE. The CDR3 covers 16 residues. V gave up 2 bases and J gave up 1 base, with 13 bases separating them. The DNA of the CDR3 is TGTGCCAGCAGCGTGCTCGAAGGATGGGCCAAAAACATTCAGTACTTC. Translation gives CASSVLEGWAKNIQYF.

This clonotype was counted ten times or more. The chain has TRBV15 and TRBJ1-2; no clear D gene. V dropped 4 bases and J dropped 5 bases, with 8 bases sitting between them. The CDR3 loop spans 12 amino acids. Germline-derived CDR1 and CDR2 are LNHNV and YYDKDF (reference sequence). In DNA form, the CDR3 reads TGTGCCACCAGCAAAACCGGGTATGGCTACACCTTC. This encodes CATSKTGYGYTF.

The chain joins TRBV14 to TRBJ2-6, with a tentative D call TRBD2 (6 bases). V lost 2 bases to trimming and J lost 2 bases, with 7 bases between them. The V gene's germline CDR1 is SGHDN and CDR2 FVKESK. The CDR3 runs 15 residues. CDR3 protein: CASSQSGAGANVLTF. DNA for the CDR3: TGTGCCAGCAGCCAATCGGGGGCTGGGGCCAACGTCCTGACTTTC.

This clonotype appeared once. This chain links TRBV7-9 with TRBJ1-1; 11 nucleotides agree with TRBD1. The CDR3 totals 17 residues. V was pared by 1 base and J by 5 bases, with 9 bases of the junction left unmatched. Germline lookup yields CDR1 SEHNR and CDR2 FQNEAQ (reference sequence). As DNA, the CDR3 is TGTGCCAGCAGCTTAGGGATTGGGACAGGGGGAAGAACTGAAGCTTTCTTT. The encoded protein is CASSLGIGTGGRTEAFF.

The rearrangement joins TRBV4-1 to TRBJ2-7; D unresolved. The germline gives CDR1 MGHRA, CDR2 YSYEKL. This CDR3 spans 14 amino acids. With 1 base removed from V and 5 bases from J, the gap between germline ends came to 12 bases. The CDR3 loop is CASSQVGGRNEQYF. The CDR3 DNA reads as TGCGCCAGCAGCCAAGTTGGTGGACGGAACGAGCAGTACTTC.

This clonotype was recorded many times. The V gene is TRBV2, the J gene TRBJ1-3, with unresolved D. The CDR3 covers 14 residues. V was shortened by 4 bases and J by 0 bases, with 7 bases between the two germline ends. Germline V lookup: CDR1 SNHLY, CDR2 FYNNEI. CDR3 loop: CASSVALSGNTIYF. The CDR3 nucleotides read TGTGCCAGCAGTGTGGCCCTCTCTGGAAACACCATATATTTT.

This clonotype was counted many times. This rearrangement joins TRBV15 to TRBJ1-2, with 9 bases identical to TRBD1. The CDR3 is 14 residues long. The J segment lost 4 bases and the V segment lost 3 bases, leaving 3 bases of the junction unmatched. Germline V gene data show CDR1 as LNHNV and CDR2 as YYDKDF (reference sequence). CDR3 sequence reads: CATSSGDRVYGYTF. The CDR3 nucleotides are TGTGCCACCAGCAGCGGGGACAGGGTCTATGGCTACACCTTC.

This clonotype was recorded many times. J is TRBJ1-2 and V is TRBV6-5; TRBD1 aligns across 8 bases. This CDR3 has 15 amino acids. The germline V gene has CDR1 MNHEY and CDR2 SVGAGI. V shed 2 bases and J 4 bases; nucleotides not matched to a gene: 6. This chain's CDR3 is CASSYMTGEGYGYTF. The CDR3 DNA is TGTGCCAGCAGTTACATGACAGGGGAAGGCTATGGCTACACCTTC.

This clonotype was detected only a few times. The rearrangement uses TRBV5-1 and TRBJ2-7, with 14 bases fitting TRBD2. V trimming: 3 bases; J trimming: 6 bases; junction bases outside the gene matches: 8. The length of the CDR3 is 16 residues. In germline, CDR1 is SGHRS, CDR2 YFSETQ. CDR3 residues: CASSWGLAGVTVEQYF. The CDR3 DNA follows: TGCGCCAGCAGCTGGGGACTAGCGGGAGTTACGGTCGAGCAGTACTTC.

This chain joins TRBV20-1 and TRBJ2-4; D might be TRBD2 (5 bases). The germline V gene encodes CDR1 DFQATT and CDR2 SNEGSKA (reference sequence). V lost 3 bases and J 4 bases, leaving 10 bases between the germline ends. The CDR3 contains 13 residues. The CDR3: CSARGSQKNIQYF. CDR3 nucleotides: TGCAGTGCTAGGGGGAGTCAGAAAAACATTCAGTACTTC.

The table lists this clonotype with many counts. DNA of the CDR3: TGTGCCAGCAGCTCCCTAACAGGATACGGGGAGCTGTTTTTT. Translating it yields CASSSLTGYGELFF. The chain combines TRBV11-2 with TRBJ2-2; D is possibly TRBD1 (5 bases). The V end lost 4 bases, the J end lost 7 bases, and 13 bases lay between the germline ends. The CDR3 extends over 14 amino acids. The germline V gene has CDR1 SGHAT and CDR2 FQNNGV.

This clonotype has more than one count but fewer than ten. Written as DNA, the CDR3 is TGTGCCAGCAGTTTAGTGGGGGGCGGGGAGCTGTTTTTT. Translating gives CASSLVGGGELFF. The chain links TRBV12-3 or TRBV12-4 to TRBJ2-2; D perhaps matches TRBD2 (6 bases). The CDR3 is 13 amino acids. Deletions cut 1 base from V and 7 bases from J, with 7 bases between.

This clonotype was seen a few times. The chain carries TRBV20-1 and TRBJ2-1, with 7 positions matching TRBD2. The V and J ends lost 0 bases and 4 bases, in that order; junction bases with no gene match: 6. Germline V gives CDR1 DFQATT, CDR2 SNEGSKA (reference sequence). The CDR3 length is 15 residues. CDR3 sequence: CSARDVLAPYNEQFF. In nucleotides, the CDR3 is TGCAGTGCTAGAGATGTACTAGCGCCGTACAATGAGCAGTTCTTC.

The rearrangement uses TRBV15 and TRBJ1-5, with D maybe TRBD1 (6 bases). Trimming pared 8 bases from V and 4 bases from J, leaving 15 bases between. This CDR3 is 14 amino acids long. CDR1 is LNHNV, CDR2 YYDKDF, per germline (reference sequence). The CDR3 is CATARTGLNQPQHF. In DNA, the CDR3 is TGTGCCACCGCTAGAACAGGGCTTAATCAGCCCCAGCATTTT.

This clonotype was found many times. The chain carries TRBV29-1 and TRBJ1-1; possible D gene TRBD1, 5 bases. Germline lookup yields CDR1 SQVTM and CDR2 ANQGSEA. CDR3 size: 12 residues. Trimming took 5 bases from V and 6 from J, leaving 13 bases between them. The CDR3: CSVTRARPEAFF. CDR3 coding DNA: TGCAGCGTTACCAGGGCCAGGCCTGAAGCTTTCTTT. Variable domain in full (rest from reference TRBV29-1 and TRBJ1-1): SAVISQKPSRDICQRGTSLTIQCQVDSQVTMMFWYRQQPGQSLTLIATANQGSEATYESGFVIDKFPISRPNLTFSTLTVSNMSPEDSSIYLCSVTRARPEAFFGQGTRLTVV.

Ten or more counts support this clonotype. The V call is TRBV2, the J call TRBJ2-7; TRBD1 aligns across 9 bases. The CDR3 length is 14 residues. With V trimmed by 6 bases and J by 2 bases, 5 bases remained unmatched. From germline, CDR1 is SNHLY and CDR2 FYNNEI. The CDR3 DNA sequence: TGTGCCAGCAGGGTGGACAGGGGAGCCTACGAGCAGTACTTC. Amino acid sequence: CASRVDRGAYEQYF.

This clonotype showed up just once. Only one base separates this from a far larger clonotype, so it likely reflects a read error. DNA of the CDR3: TGTGCCAGCAGCCTGGGACAGGGAAACGTCTACGGGCAGTACTTC. It translates to CASSLGQGNVYGQYF. The chain recombines TRBV7-9 with TRBJ2-7; 9 bases are shared with TRBD1. This CDR3 contains 15 residues. CDR1 and CDR2 (germline): SEHNR, FQNEAQ (reference sequence).

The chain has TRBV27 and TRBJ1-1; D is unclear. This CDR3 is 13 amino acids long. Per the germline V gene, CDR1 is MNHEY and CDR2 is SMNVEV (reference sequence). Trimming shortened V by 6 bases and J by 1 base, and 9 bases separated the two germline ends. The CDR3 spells CASSGAANTEAFF. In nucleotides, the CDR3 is TGTGCCAGCAGCGGAGCGGCGAACACTGAAGCTTTCTTT.